This TCR beta chain stems from a study of blood T cell repertoires in COVID-19. As for the study in general: The analysed material was cDNA or gDNA that came from T cells, B-cell-depleted T cells, or PBMCs.

CDR1 is KGHSH, CDR2 LQKENI, per germline. Between the trimmed V and J ends, which lost 5 bases and 0 bases, there was a span of 22 bases. The CDR3 has 18 amino acids. Original processing notes: Using reference gene primer amplification, nucleated cell counts were estimated. Data came from immunoSEQ multiplex PCR; TCRdb stores just in-frame clones and leaves some out. The D gene and trimming were derived from the DNA, and the V and J assignments and clone size from that table. The profile shows about 170,000 clones, around nine tenths of them singletons. The sequenced material came from peripheral blood. The sequence derives from a woman of 80 years or more with COVID-19, enrolled during active disease. The chain joins TRBV18 to TRBJ1-1; a possible D gene is TRBD1 (6 bases). In DNA, the CDR3 is TGTGCCAGCTCATCAAACGCTTTGACAGGACGTATGAACACTGAAGCTTTCTTT. This sequence encodes CASSSNALTGRMNTEAFF.